This is a list of T cell receptor beta chains from one sample in a study of beta chain features in type 1 diabetes. The assay was immunoSEQ multiplex PCR, and TCRdb's table has in-frame clones only and misses some. This sample has 900,000 or so clones, with roughly a sixth found just once. The specimen was naive CD4+ T cells from blood. These receptors were taken from a woman between 18 and 29 years old in good health. Each CDR3 is given with its conserved first and last residue. The order of the fields is V gene, clone size, J gene, D gene, CDR3 protein, CDR3 DNA. The D gene is left open where the match is weak. Clone size appears in some rows only: once, few, many, or a class for an expanded clone.

V: TRBV6-6; size: -; J: TRBJ2-7; D: -; CDR3: CASSYSSGPYEQYF; DNA: TGTGCCAGCAGTTACTCCTCCGGGCCCTACGAGCAGTACTTC
V: TRBV4-1; size: -; J: TRBJ1-1; D: -; CDR3: CASSQGPAIMNTEAFF; DNA: TGCGCCAGCAGCCAAGGCCCCGCAATCATGAACACTGAAGCTTTCTTT
V: TRBV20-1; size: few; J: TRBJ2-7; D: -; CDR3: CSAIGKDRFFF; DNA: TGCAGTGCTATCGGGAAGGACAGATTTTTCTTC
V: TRBV10-3; size: -; J: TRBJ2-2; D: -; CDR3: CAISRTVTGELFF; DNA: TGTGCCATCAGCCGGACGGTCACCGGGGAGCTGTTTTTT
V: TRBV4-2; size: -; J: TRBJ2-7; D: -; CDR3: CASSQERLSYEQYF; DNA: TGTGCCAGCAGCCAAGAGCGACTTTCCTACGAGCAGTACTTC
V: TRBV5-4; size: few; J: TRBJ2-1; D: -; CDR3: CASSKPGTSNEQFF; DNA: TGTGCCAGCAGCAAACCCGGGACTTCCAATGAGCAGTTCTTC
V: TRBV5-4; size: -; J: TRBJ2-5; D: -; CDR3: CASSPSWGVVETQYF; DNA: TGTGCCAGCAGCCCCTCGTGGGGGGTAGTCGAGACCCAGTACTTC
V: TRBV2; size: -; J: TRBJ1-5; D: -; CDR3: CASSPVSGLLQPQHF; DNA: TGTGCCAGCAGCCCAGTGAGTGGGTTACTTCAGCCCCAGCATTTT
V: TRBV7-2; size: few; J: TRBJ2-2; D: -; CDR3: CASSLNRANTGELFF; DNA: TGTGCCAGCAGCTTAAACAGGGCGAACACCGGGGAGCTGTTTTTT
V: TRBV5-4; size: few; J: TRBJ1-2; D: -; CDR3: CASSPIENYGYTF; DNA: TGTGCCAGCAGCCCGATAGAAAACTATGGCTACACCTTC
V: TRBV19; size: few; J: TRBJ1-2; D: -; CDR3: CASRERDYGYTF; DNA: TGTGCCAGTAGGGAACGGGACTATGGCTACACCTTC
V: TRBV19; size: few; J: TRBJ2-2; D: -; CDR3: CASSRQAGTGELFF; DNA: TGTGCCAGTAGTAGGCAAGCAGGGACCGGGGAGCTGTTTTTT
V: TRBV18; size: -; J: TRBJ2-5; D: -; CDR3: CASSPGKETQYF; DNA: TGTGCCAGCTCACCGGGCAAGGAGACCCAGTACTTC
V: TRBV4-2; size: few; J: TRBJ2-5; D: TRBD1; CDR3: CASSHPGTGEETQYF; DNA: TGTGCCAGCAGCCATCCCGGGACAGGGGAAGAGACCCAGTACTTC
V: TRBV10-3; size: -; J: TRBJ2-3; D: -; CDR3: CAISGRGGDTQYF; DNA: TGTGCCATCAGTGGGAGGGGTGGGGATACGCAGTATTTT
V: TRBV7-9; size: -; J: TRBJ2-7; D: -; CDR3: CASTRGSLSSYEQYF; DNA: TGTGCCAGCACCCGGGGGTCCCTGAGCTCCTACGAGCAGTACTTC
V: TRBV10-3; size: -; J: TRBJ1-1; D: TRBD1; CDR3: CAISAGQGGGTEAFF; DNA: TGTGCCATCAGTGCGGGACAGGGTGGGGGCACTGAAGCTTTCTTT
V: TRBV29-1; size: few; J: TRBJ2-5; D: -; CDR3: CSVVRGANQETQYF; DNA: TGCAGCGTTGTTAGGGGGGCCAACCAAGAGACCCAGTACTTC
V: TRBV5-1; size: -; J: TRBJ2-3; D: TRBD1; CDR3: CASSIQGRTDTQYF; DNA: TGCGCCAGCAGCATACAGGGGCGCACAGATACGCAGTATTTT
V: TRBV19; size: few; J: TRBJ2-7; D: -; CDR3: CASSIRGEQYF; DNA: TGTGCCAGTAGTATTCGAGGCGAGCAGTACTTC